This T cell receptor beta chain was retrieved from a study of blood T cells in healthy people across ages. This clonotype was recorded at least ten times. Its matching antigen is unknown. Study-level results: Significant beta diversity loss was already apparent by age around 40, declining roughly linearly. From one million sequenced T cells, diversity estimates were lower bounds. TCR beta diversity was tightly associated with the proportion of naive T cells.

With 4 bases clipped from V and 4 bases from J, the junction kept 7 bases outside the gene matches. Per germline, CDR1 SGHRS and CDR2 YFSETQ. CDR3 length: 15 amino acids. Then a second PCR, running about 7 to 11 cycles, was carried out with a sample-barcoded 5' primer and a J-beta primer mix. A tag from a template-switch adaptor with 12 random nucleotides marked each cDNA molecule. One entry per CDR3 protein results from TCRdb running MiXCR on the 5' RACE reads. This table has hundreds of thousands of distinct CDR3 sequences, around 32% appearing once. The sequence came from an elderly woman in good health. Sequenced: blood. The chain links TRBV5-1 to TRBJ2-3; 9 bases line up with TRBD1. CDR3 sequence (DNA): TGCGCCAGCAGCCCGCGGGACAGGGAAGCAGATACGCAGTATTTT. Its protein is CASSPRDREADTQYF.